This entry lists 24 T cell receptor beta chains sequenced from one sample in a study of cytomegalovirus exposure and HLA in healthy donors. With 60 Vbeta and 13 Jbeta primers, the PCR was carried out. The table came from immunoSEQ multiplex PCR; TCRdb's copy has only in-frame clones and leaves some out. The sample includes 40,000 to 50,000 clones, approximately 65% of them seen just once. The sequencing sample was made of PBMCs. The receptors come from a man aged 25-45 years in good health and CMV-seronegative.

The rearrangement uses TRBV6-1 and TRBJ1-5; D not certain. The V end lost 6 bases, the J end lost 6 bases, and 15 bases lay between the germline ends. Germline V gene lookup returns CDR1 MNHNS and CDR2 SASEGT. The CDR3 spans 14 residues. The CDR3 loop reads CASRREGISQPQHF. The CDR3 DNA follows: TGTGCCAGCAGGAGGGAGGGAATCAGTCAGCCCCAGCATTTT.

The chain recombines TRBV7-9 with TRBJ2-7; TRBD2 matches 8 bases. The CDR3 extends over 14 amino acids. V lost 2 bases, J lost 5 bases, and 5 bases stayed unmatched. Germline CDR1 SEHNR, CDR2 FQNEAQ (reference sequence). The CDR3 DNA is TGTGCCAGCAGCTTAACTAGCGGAATCCACGAGCAGTACTTC. Encoded protein: CASSLTSGIHEQYF.

V usage is TRBV6-5 and J usage is TRBJ2-5; maybe TRBD2 (5 bases). Germline V gene sequence: CDR1 MNHEY, CDR2 SVGAGI. V shed 5 bases and J shed 9 bases, with 13 bases lying between them. The CDR3 extends over 12 amino acids. Written as DNA, the CDR3 is TGTGCCAGCAGTCAGGATCGGGGAGCCCAGTACTTC. Residues: CASSQDRGAQYF.

This chain joins TRBV5-4 and TRBJ1-2; a weak D match, TRBD1 (5 bases). The CDR3 has 13 amino acids. Looked up from germline, CDR1 is SGHNT and CDR2 is YYREEE (reference sequence). Trimming pared 2 bases from V and 8 bases from J, leaving 13 bases between. CDR3 region: CASSFWGQGGYTF. The DNA for the CDR3 is TGTGCCAGCAGCTTCTGGGGTCAGGGCGGCTACACCTTC.

The V and J genes are TRBV30 and TRBJ1-4, with D perhaps TRBD1 (5 bases). The V end was cut by 4 bases, the J end by 8 bases, with 23 bases between. CDR3 length equals 16 residues. Germline V gene sequence: CDR1 GTSNPN, CDR2 SVGIG (reference sequence). The CDR3 sequence is CAWNPGTSGRAEKLFF. The CDR3 coding sequence is TGTGCCTGGAATCCCGGGACTAGCGGGAGGGCGGAAAAACTGTTTTTT.

V and J are TRBV5-1 and TRBJ2-7, with TRBD2 identical over 7 bases. The V and J ends lost 4 bases and 4 bases, in that order; junction bases with no gene match: 11. Germline lookup yields CDR1 SGHRS and CDR2 YFSETQ. CDR3 length: 15 residues. The CDR3 protein is CASSTGPGGGYEQYF. Here the CDR3 DNA reads TGCGCCAGCAGCACGGGCCCAGGCGGGGGTTACGAGCAGTACTTC.

The gene calls are TRBV15 and TRBJ2-5, with D unresolved. Looked up from germline, CDR1 is LNHNV and CDR2 is YYDKDF (reference sequence). Deletions cut 1 base from V and 5 bases from J, with 8 bases between. The CDR3 is made up of 13 amino acids. The CDR3 protein is CATSRGLVETQYF. The CDR3 coding sequence is TGTGCCACCAGCAGAGGACTTGTGGAGACCCAGTACTTC.

The sample holds a few counts of this clone. The chain couples TRBV12-5 to TRBJ2-7, with D maybe TRBD2 (6 bases). This CDR3 contains 14 residues. The germline CDR1 and CDR2 sequences are LGHNT and FRNRAP. With 2 bases removed from V and 6 bases from J, the gap between germline ends came to 14 bases. The CDR3 DNA reads as TGTGCTAGTGGTTTGTGTGTGACTAGTTGCGAGCAGTACTTC. As protein: CASGLCVTSCEQYF.

V and J are TRBV29-1 and TRBJ1-4, with TRBD1 matching over 9 bases. The CDR3 extends over 17 amino acids. Germline V gene lookup returns CDR1 SQVTM and CDR2 ANQGSEA. The CDR3 DNA sequence: TGCAGTAGAAGGGACAGGGTGGAATTCCCAACTAATGAAAAACTGTTTTTT. It is translated as CSRRDRVEFPTNEKLFF.

The chain links TRBV6-5 to TRBJ2-7; TRBD1 agrees at 10 bases. CDR1 MNHEY and CDR2 SVGAGI come from the germline V gene. The CDR3 is made up of 16 amino acids. Trimming took 2 bases from V and 3 from J; bases not matched to a gene: 7. CDR3 loop: CASSYGFGTGDYEQYF. The DNA of the CDR3 is TGTGCCAGCAGTTACGGTTTTGGGACAGGGGACTACGAGCAGTACTTC.

The genes are TRBV7-2 and TRBJ1-5; D is unclear. The germline gives CDR1 SGHTA, CDR2 FQGNSA. The ends were cut back, 3 bases at V and 4 bases at J, with 10 bases in the middle. The CDR3 length is 14 residues. The CDR3 is CASSFGRPNQPQHF. The DNA for the CDR3 is TGTGCCAGCAGCTTTGGGAGACCTAATCAGCCCCAGCATTTT.

The chain carries TRBV5-1 and TRBJ2-1; D is perhaps TRBD2 (7 bases). V was shortened by 4 bases and J by 1 base, with 12 bases between the two germline ends. The CDR3 totals 15 residues. Germline assignment: CDR1 SGHRS and CDR2 YFSETQ. This CDR3 is CASSPEGGSYNEQFF. CDR3 DNA: TGCGCCAGCAGCCCCGAGGGGGGGTCCTACAATGAGCAGTTCTTC. The whole variable domain, filled in from reference TRBV5-1 and TRBJ2-1, reads KAGVTQTPRYLIKTRGQQVTLSCSPISGHRSVSWYQQTPGQGLQFLFEYFSETQRNKGNFPGRFSGRQFSNSRSEMNVSTLELGDSALYLCASSPEGGSYNEQFFGPGTRLTVL.

The rearrangement links TRBV25-1 to TRBJ1-2; weak D call: TRBD1 (5 bases). V was cut by 6 bases and J by 7 bases, with 18 bases left in between. The CDR3 is made up of 14 amino acids. Germline CDR1 and CDR2: MGHDK and SYGVNS. CDR3 protein: CASRASGGLGGYTF. The CDR3 DNA reads TGTGCCAGCAGAGCTTCCGGGGGACTAGGTGGCTACACCTTC.

This chain links TRBV7-9 with TRBJ2-2; TRBD2 matches at 9 bases. The V gene's germline CDR1 is SEHNR and CDR2 FQNEAQ (reference sequence). V dropped 3 bases and J dropped 6; count of bases not matched to a gene: 5. There are 15 residues in the CDR3. Written as DNA, the CDR3 is TGTGCCAGCAGCTTTCTGTCTAGCGGGGCCGGGGAGCTGTTTTTT. Protein sequence: CASSFLSSGAGELFF.

The rearrangement joins TRBV7-9 to TRBJ2-2; no firm D call. In germline, CDR1 is SEHNR, CDR2 FQNEAQ (reference sequence). This CDR3 spans 13 amino acids. Trimming took 7 bases from V and 3 from J, leaving 9 bases between them. The chain's CDR3 is CASTPDYTGELFF. The CDR3 DNA reads as TGTGCCAGCACCCCCGACTACACCGGGGAGCTGTTTTTT.

V and J are TRBV19 and TRBJ1-5, with D perhaps matching TRBD1 (5 bases). The CDR3 spans 15 residues. V was pared by 5 bases and J by 5 bases, with 16 bases between. Germline values: CDR1 LNHDA, CDR2 SQIVND (reference sequence). DNA for the CDR3: TGTGCCAGTAGTCTGGGGCAGAAGACGGATCAGCCCCAGCATTTT. It yields the protein CASSLGQKTDQPQHF. The full variable domain, with the rest looked up from reference TRBV19 and TRBJ1-5, is DGGITQSPKYLFRKEGQNVTLSCEQNLNHDAMYWYRQDPGQGLRLIYYSQIVNDFQKGDIAEGYSVSREKKESFPLTVTSAQKNPTAFYLCASSLGQKTDQPQHFGDGTRLSIL.

The chain has TRBV9 and TRBJ1-2; 9 positions match TRBD1. The CDR3 runs to 17 residues. Looked up from germline, CDR1 is SGDLS and CDR2 is YYNGEE. Losses at the gene ends were 3 bases for V and 6 bases for J; bases not matched to a gene: 15. CDR3 DNA: TGTGCCAGCAGCGCCACCACGAGTGGGACAGGGATCAATGGCTACACCTTC. It translates to CASSATTSGTGINGYTF.

The V and J genes are TRBV27 and TRBJ2-3; D remains ambiguous. The CDR3 loop spans 14 amino acids. CDR1 and CDR2 (germline): MNHEY, SMNVEV (reference sequence). With 2 bases removed from V and 6 bases from J, the gap between germline ends came to 12 bases. DNA for the CDR3: TGTGCCAGCAGTTTAAGAGGAGCCCGGGATACGCAGTATTTT. Its protein product is CASSLRGARDTQYF.

The chain carries TRBV11-2 and TRBJ1-5; 8 bases agree with TRBD1. Unmatched junction bases numbered 5, after V lost 1 base and J lost 3 bases. The CDR3 has 16 residues. Per the germline V gene, CDR1 is SGHAT and CDR2 is FQNNGV. Here the CDR3 DNA reads TGTGCCAGCAGCTTAGTTCGGGACAGGTCCAATCAGCCCCAGCATTTT. Translation: CASSLVRDRSNQPQHF.

This chain joins TRBV27 and TRBJ1-5, with a tentative D call TRBD1 (5 bases). Germline CDR1 is MNHEY and CDR2 is SMNVEV (reference sequence). Trimming took off 7 bases at V and 0 bases at J, with 13 bases between the two ends. The CDR3 loop spans 15 amino acids. CDR3 nucleotide sequence: TGTGCCAGCATGTCGCTCAGGGTTAGCAATCAGCCCCAGCATTTT. As protein: CASMSLRVSNQPQHF.

The chain links TRBV7-2 to TRBJ2-1; 13 bases agree with TRBD2. Germline CDR1 and CDR2: SGHTA and FQGNSA. This CDR3 is built from 15 residues. V was pared by 6 bases and J by 1 base, with 0 bases of the junction left unmatched. CDR3 sequence reads: CASRLAGGSYNEQFF. As DNA, the CDR3 is TGTGCCAGCAGACTAGCGGGAGGGTCCTACAATGAGCAGTTCTTC.

V and J are TRBV6-5 and TRBJ2-3; 8 nucleotides match TRBD2. V shed 6 bases, J shed 5 bases, and the junction held 7 bases outside the gene matches. The CDR3 is 14 amino acids. Per the germline V gene, CDR1 is MNHEY and CDR2 is SVGAGI. The CDR3 sequence: CASSPLAAGDTQYF. Written as DNA, the CDR3 is TGTGCCAGCAGCCCACTAGCGGCCGGAGATACGCAGTATTTT.

J is TRBJ2-7 and V is TRBV5-1, with 8 bases that match TRBD1. V shed 4 bases, J shed 2 bases, and the junction held 17 bases outside the gene matches. CDR3 size: 18 residues. CDR1 is SGHRS, CDR2 YFSETQ, per germline. The CDR3 protein is CASSLRRSLGDRTYEQYF. The DNA for the CDR3 is TGCGCCAGCAGCCTCCGAAGGTCTCTTGGGGACAGGACCTACGAGCAGTACTTC.

The chain recombines TRBV18 with TRBJ2-5, with D unresolved. CDR1 is KGHSH and CDR2 is LQKENI in the germline V gene. CDR3 size: 11 residues. Trimming left V 6 bases short and J 2 bases short, with 4 bases between. This CDR3 is CASSQQETQYF. Here the CDR3 DNA reads TGTGCCAGCTCGCAGCAAGAGACCCAGTACTTC.